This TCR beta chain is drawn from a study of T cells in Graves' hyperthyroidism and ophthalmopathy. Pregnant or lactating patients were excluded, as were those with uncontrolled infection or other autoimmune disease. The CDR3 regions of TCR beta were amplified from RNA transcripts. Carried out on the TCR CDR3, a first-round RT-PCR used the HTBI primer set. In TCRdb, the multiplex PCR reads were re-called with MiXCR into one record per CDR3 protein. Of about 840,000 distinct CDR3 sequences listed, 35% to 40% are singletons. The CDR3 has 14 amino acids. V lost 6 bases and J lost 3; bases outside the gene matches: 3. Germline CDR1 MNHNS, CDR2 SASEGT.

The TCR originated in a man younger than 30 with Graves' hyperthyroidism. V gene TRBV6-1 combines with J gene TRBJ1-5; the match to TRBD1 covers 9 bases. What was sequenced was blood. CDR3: CASRTGGHNQPQHF. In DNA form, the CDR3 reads TGTGCCAGCAGAACAGGGGGCCACAATCAGCCCCAGCATTTT.